Listed here is a single TCR beta chain. The CDR3 covers 12 residues. Per germline, CDR1 SGHAT and CDR2 FQNNGV. Unmatched junction bases numbered 5, after V lost 5 bases and J lost 11 bases. Original analysis: Amplifying reference gene primers gave estimates of nucleated cell counts. The repertoire was sequenced with immunoSEQ multiplex PCR; TCRdb's copy has only in-frame clones and lacks some. V, J and clone size derive from that table, while D and trimming were established from the DNA sequence. Here the sample spans about 400,000 clones, around 92% being singletons. The data stem from a study of blood T cell repertoires in COVID-19. About the research overall: Samples representing acute and convalescent COVID-19 were sourced from the United States, Italy and Spain.

Clinical history reported by participants formed the basis on which cohorts were assigned. The rearrangement uses TRBV11-2 and TRBJ2-1; 8 bases fit TRBD2. Material: PBMCs or T cells enriched from blood (not recorded which). This TCR was sampled from a woman aged 25-40 years who had recovered from COVID-19. The CDR3 spells CASSPTGGKQFF. The CDR3 region has the DNA TGTGCCAGCAGCCCGACGGGGGGGAAGCAGTTCTTC.